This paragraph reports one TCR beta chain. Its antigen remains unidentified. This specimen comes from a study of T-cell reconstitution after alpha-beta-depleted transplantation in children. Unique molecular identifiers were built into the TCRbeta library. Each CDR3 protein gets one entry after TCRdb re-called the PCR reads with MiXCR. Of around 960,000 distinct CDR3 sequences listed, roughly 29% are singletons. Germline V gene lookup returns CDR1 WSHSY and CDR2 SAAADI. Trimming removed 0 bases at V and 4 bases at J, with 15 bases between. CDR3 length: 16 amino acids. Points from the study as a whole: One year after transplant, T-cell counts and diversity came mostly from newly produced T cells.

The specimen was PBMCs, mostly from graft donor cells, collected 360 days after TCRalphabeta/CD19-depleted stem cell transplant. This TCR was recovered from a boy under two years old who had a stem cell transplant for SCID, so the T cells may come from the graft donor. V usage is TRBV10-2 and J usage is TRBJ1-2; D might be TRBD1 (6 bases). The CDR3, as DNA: TGCGCCAGCAGTGAGTCCGGACAGATAGTAAGCTATGGCTACACCTTC. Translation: CASSESGQIVSYGYTF.